The 20 T cell receptor beta chains below were found in one sample sequenced in a study of technical replicates of blood from a handful of donors. Sequencing used immunoSEQ multiplex PCR; TCRdb keeps in-frame clones, though not all of them. The sample has roughly 70,000 clones; almost 95% are singletons. The material sequenced was T cells isolated from PBMCs. The receptors were sampled from a human donor in good health.

This rearrangement joins TRBV10-3 to TRBJ2-3; 10 bases line up with TRBD1. The CDR3 has 17 amino acids. CDR1 is ENHRY, CDR2 SYGVKD, per germline. V dropped 0 bases and J dropped 3; count of bases not matched to a gene: 6. The DNA for the CDR3 is TGTGCCATCAGTGAGTCATCCGGGACAGGGGATACAGATACGCAGTATTTT. Its protein product is CAISESSGTGDTDTQYF.

This clone has only one observation. The rearrangement joins TRBV6-5 to TRBJ1-2; D is uncertain. V lost 4 bases and J lost 0, with 6 bases in between. The CDR3 is 13 amino acids. The germline CDR1 and CDR2 sequences are MNHEY and SVGAGI. The CDR3 reads CASSFVANYGYTF. The CDR3 bases are TGTGCCAGCAGTTTCGTAGCTAACTATGGCTACACCTTC.

The chain is built from TRBV19 and TRBJ2-7; 8 positions match TRBD2. Trimming cost V 5 bases and J 3 bases; bases outside gene matches: 6. The CDR3 contains 14 residues. The V gene's germline CDR1 is LNHDA and CDR2 SQIVND (reference sequence). CDR3 sequence reads: CASSYGRGGYEQYF. The CDR3 DNA reads TGTGCCAGTAGTTACGGGAGGGGGGGCTACGAGCAGTACTTC.

The rearrangement links TRBV6-1 to TRBJ2-1; TRBD1 matches 8 bases. The germline V gene has CDR1 MNHNS and CDR2 SASEGT. This CDR3 comprises 18 residues. After removal of 1 base from V and 7 bases from J, the junction contained 15 bases not matched to a gene. The CDR3 bases are TGTGCCAGCAGTGAAGTGGGCGGGTCAGGGGGCTCGGGTAATGAGCAGTTCTTC. It encodes CASSEVGGSGGSGNEQFF.

The chain employs TRBV28 and TRBJ1-1; 10 nucleotides agree with TRBD1. Germline lookup yields CDR1 MDHEN and CDR2 SYDVKM. Trimming at V came to 8 bases and at J to 0 bases, leaving 12 bases not matched to a gene. The CDR3 covers 17 residues. Here the CDR3 DNA reads TGTGCCAGCCGGACGGACAGGGGGTTGAGAGTGAACACTGAAGCTTTCTTT. Its translation: CASRTDRGLRVNTEAFF.

The chain recombines TRBV5-6 with TRBJ1-1; 7 bases are a match to TRBD1. The V gene's germline CDR1 is SGHDT and CDR2 YYEEEE. V dropped 4 bases and J dropped 4; count of bases not matched to a gene: 4. This CDR3 region has 13 residues. The CDR3 protein is CASSPDRPTEAFF. The CDR3 bases are TGTGCCAGCAGCCCGGACAGGCCCACTGAAGCTTTCTTT.

The CDR3, as DNA: TGTGCCAGCAGCGCCGGGACAGTCTACGAGCAGTACTTC. Translation gives CASSAGTVYEQYF. The rearrangement links TRBV9 to TRBJ2-7; 7 nucleotides line up with TRBD1. The trim removed 3 bases at V and 3 bases at J, leaving 3 bases unmatched. Germline-derived CDR1 and CDR2 are SGDLS and YYNGEE. The CDR3 sequence is 13 residues long.

The chain couples TRBV2 to TRBJ2-5; 10 bases are a match to TRBD2. This CDR3 has 16 amino acids. Trimming removed 4 bases from V and 5 bases from J; junction bases left unmatched: 10. Germline-derived CDR1 and CDR2 are SNHLY and FYNNEI. CDR3 loop: CASSVGRAGGRETQYF. The CDR3 bases are TGTGCCAGCAGTGTCGGGCGAGCGGGAGGGAGGGAGACCCAGTACTTC.

The rearrangement uses TRBV28 and TRBJ2-7, with TRBD1 matching 12 bases. The J segment lost 6 bases and the V segment lost 0 bases, leaving 0 bases of the junction unmatched. This CDR3 spans 14 amino acids. The germline V gene has CDR1 MDHEN and CDR2 SYDVKM. Here the CDR3 DNA reads TGTGCCAGCAGTTTATGGGGACAGGGGGCCGAGCAGTACTTC. Its translation is CASSLWGQGAEQYF.

This rearrangement joins TRBV7-8 to TRBJ2-2; 7 nucleotides match TRBD2. This CDR3 spans 14 amino acids. CDR1 is SGHVS, CDR2 FQNEAQ, per germline. The V segment lost 7 bases and the J segment 7 bases; nucleotides outside the gene matches: 9. CDR3 sequence (DNA): TGTGCCAGCACCCCTTTCGGGAGGAACGGGGAGCTGTTTTTT. Translation gives CASTPFGRNGELFF.

J is TRBJ1-4 and V is TRBV15; 7 bases line up with TRBD1. The CDR3 has 14 amino acids. Germline CDR1 and CDR2: LNHNV and YYDKDF (reference sequence). The V segment lost 4 bases and the J segment 6 bases; nucleotides outside the gene matches: 5. CDR3 sequence: CATSTKTGDEKLFF. Here the CDR3 DNA reads TGTGCCACCAGCACAAAAACAGGGGATGAAAAACTGTTTTTT.

The V gene is TRBV1, the J gene TRBJ1-3; TRBD1 is the table's D call and was not checked against the DNA. TRBV1 is a recognized pseudogene. The CDR3 totals 16 residues. The CDR3 reads CTSSQERRGLGNTIYF. The CDR3 DNA sequence: TGCACCAGCAGCCAAGAGAGAAGGGGGCTAGGAAACACCATATATTTT.

The CDR3 bases are TGTGCCAGCAGCTCGGGACCCGGGACTAGCGAAACCTTCTCCTACGAGCAGTACTTC. This codes for CASSSGPGTSETFSYEQYF. V usage is TRBV7-6 and J usage is TRBJ2-7; 10 nucleotides agree with TRBD2. V shed 4 bases, J shed 0 bases, and the junction held 15 bases outside the gene matches. The V gene's germline CDR1 is SGHVS and CDR2 FNYEAQ. The CDR3 consists of 19 residues. The entire variable domain, with the rest obtained from reference TRBV7-6 and TRBJ2-7, is as follows: GAGVSQSPRYKVTKRGQDVALRCDPISGHVSLYWYRQALGQGPEFLTYFNYEAQQDKSGLPNDRFSAERPEGSISTLTIQRTEQRDSAMYRCASSSGPGTSETFSYEQYFGPGTRLTVT.

The J gene is TRBJ2-2, the V gene TRBV5-1; D is perhaps TRBD1 (5 bases). The V gene lost 0 bases and the J gene lost 0 bases, with 6 bases spanning the gap. The CDR3 extends over 15 amino acids. CDR1 SGHRS and CDR2 YFSETQ come from the germline V gene. The CDR3, as DNA: TGCGCCAGCAGCTTGGGACAGACGAACACCGGGGAGCTGTTTTTT. Translated: CASSLGQTNTGELFF.

The gene calls are TRBV6-5 and TRBJ2-7; TRBD2 aligns across 8 bases. This CDR3 has 14 amino acids. V lost 7 bases to trimming and J lost 0 bases; unmatched junction nucleotides: 5. CDR1 and CDR2 from the germline V gene are MNHEY and SVGAGI. CDR3 coding DNA: TGTGCCAGCACCAAAGCGGGAGCCTCCTACGAGCAGTACTTC. Protein: CASTKAGASYEQYF.

The chain recombines TRBV15 with TRBJ1-5; possible D gene TRBD1, 6 bases. Deletions cut 3 bases from V and 3 bases from J, with 12 bases between. The length of the CDR3 is 15 residues. CDR1 LNHNV and CDR2 YYDKDF come from the germline V gene (reference sequence). CDR3 amino acids: CATSRGRTANQPQHF. Here the CDR3 DNA reads TGTGCCACCAGCAGGGGAAGGACAGCCAATCAGCCCCAGCATTTT.

This chain connects TRBV5-1 to TRBJ1-1, with D perhaps matching TRBD1 (5 bases). This CDR3 is 14 amino acids long. Per the germline V gene, CDR1 is SGHRS and CDR2 is YFSETQ. Between the trimmed V and J ends, which lost 1 base and 3 bases, there was a span of 10 bases. The CDR3 loop is CASSLSGWDTEAFF. The DNA of the CDR3 is TGCGCCAGCAGCTTGTCAGGGTGGGACACTGAAGCTTTCTTT.

The CDR3 loop is CASSDSTLAGGDNEQFF. The CDR3 DNA reads TGTGCCAGCAGTGATAGTACCTTAGCGGGAGGGGATAATGAGCAGTTCTTC. This sequence joins TRBV2 and TRBJ2-1, with 11 bases identical to TRBD2. CDR1 is SNHLY, CDR2 FYNNEI, per germline. This CDR3 contains 17 residues. Trimming at V came to 3 bases and at J to 7 bases, leaving 11 bases not matched to a gene.

The chain couples TRBV4-1 to TRBJ2-1; 11 positions match TRBD2. The germline gives CDR1 MGHRA, CDR2 YSYEKL. After removal of 0 bases from V and 3 bases from J, the junction contained 7 bases not matched to a gene. The CDR3 has 18 amino acids. CDR3 sequence: CASSQDQRTSGFYNEQFF. CDR3 DNA: TGCGCCAGCAGCCAAGATCAGAGGACTAGCGGGTTCTACAATGAGCAGTTCTTC.

The rearrangement joins TRBV5-1 to TRBJ1-1; weak D call: TRBD1 (5 bases). Deletions cut 0 bases from V and 6 bases from J, with 9 bases between. The CDR3 runs to 13 residues. CDR1 SGHRS and CDR2 YFSETQ come from the germline V gene. The DNA of the CDR3 is TGCGCCAGCAGCTTGGGCGCAGGGTCTGAAGCTTTCTTT. It codes for CASSLGAGSEAFF.